This T cell receptor (beta chain) was observed in a study of cytomegalovirus exposure and HLA in healthy donors. In the study overall: From HLA-typed donors, an early data release held around 85 million unique TCRs.

The study ran its PCR with 60 Vbeta and 13 Jbeta primers. Using immunoSEQ multiplex PCR, the repertoire was profiled, and TCRdb retains in-frame clones only, with some absent. Of 80,000 to 95,000 clones in the sample, about 89% were seen once. Every donor was a healthy person donating bone marrow. As regards this clone: What it recognizes is unknown.

General observations from the study: TCR beta chains numbering 164 were designated cytomegalovirus-associated. The authors later found most CMV-associated TCR beta chains appeared HLA-restricted.

The TCR comes from a man between 25 and 39 years old in good health and CMV-seropositive. What was sequenced was PBMCs.

The CDR3 loop is CASSPLAGVDTQYF. The CDR3 nucleotides read TGTGCCAGCTCACCTCTGGCGGGAGTGGATACGCAGTATTTT. The chain combines TRBV18 with TRBJ2-3; 7 bases line up with TRBD2. V was clipped by 3 bases and J by 6 bases; unmatched bases: 6. The CDR3 contains 14 residues. CDR1 is KGHSH and CDR2 is LQKENI in the germline V gene.